This TCR beta chain was recovered during a study of T-cell reconstitution after alpha-beta-depleted transplantation in children. Study findings and constraints: For some patients, TCRbeta diversity was high at day 60 because of recipient T cells and thymic progenitors that survived. T-cell counts and diversity were attributed mostly to newly produced T cells one year after transplant. Reportedly, roughly two months post-transplant, alpha-beta T cells arose from several hundred expanded graft clones.

This clonotype has ten or more counts. The antigen is unknown. Unique molecular identifiers were incorporated into the prepared TCRbeta library. TCRdb itself ran the PCR reads through MiXCR, one entry per CDR3 protein. This repertoire shows hundreds of thousands of distinct CDR3 sequences, around 13% found once; its top ten account for around 0.8%. The material was PBMCs, obtained before TCRalphabeta/CD19-depleted stem cell transplant. This sequence was found in a girl aged 2 to 10 with congenital amegakaryocytic thrombocytopenia, due to receive a stem cell transplant.

The CDR3 sequence is CSGYVGNYNEQFF. In nucleotides, the CDR3 is TGCAGTGGGTATGTCGGGAACTACAATGAGCAGTTCTTC. The V gene is TRBV20-1, the J gene TRBJ2-1, with D maybe TRBD2 (5 bases). The CDR3 runs to 13 residues. The V gene's germline CDR1 is DFQATT and CDR2 SNEGSKA (reference sequence). Trimming removed 7 bases at V and 3 bases at J, with 13 bases between.